Each of the 32 T cell receptor beta chains below was sequenced from the same sample in a study of blood T cell repertoires in COVID-19. This table comes from immunoSEQ multiplex PCR, and its TCRdb copy is limited to in-frame clones, with some not included. The sample includes 100,000 to 150,000 clones, 70% to 90% seen only once; the top ten take approximately 4.3%. The sequenced material came from peripheral blood. The receptor source for this set is a man aged 40-49 years with acute or convalescent COVID-19.

This clone was seen only once. V usage is TRBV19 and J usage is TRBJ1-6; 10 bases map to TRBD1. Germline CDR1 and CDR2: LNHDA and SQIVND (reference sequence). With 8 bases clipped from V and 9 bases from J, the junction kept 7 bases outside the gene matches. This CDR3 is built from 14 residues. CDR3 sequence reads: CASAPGTGVSPLHF. The CDR3 bases are TGTGCCAGTGCGCCCGGGACAGGGGTTTCACCCCTCCACTTT.

The chain recombines TRBV11-3 with TRBJ2-3; 9 bases line up with TRBD2. Looked up from germline, CDR1 is SGHNT and CDR2 is YENEEA. The CDR3 loop spans 14 amino acids. The V and J ends lost 6 bases and 1 base, in that order; junction bases with no gene match: 2. The CDR3 loop reads CASSRTSGTDTQYF. The CDR3 DNA reads TGTGCCAGCAGTCGGACTAGCGGCACAGATACGCAGTATTTT. Drawing the rest from reference TRBV11-3 and TRBJ2-3, the complete variable domain is EAGVVQSPRYKIIEKKQPVAFWCNPISGHNTLYWYLQNLGQGPELLIRYENEEAVDDSQLPKDRFSAERLKGVDSTLKIQPAELGDSAVYLCASSRTSGTDTQYFGPGTRLTVL.

The chain links TRBV15 to TRBJ1-2; 7 bases match TRBD1. This CDR3 has 13 residues. Trimming removed 3 bases from V and 4 bases from J; junction bases left unmatched: 2. CDR1 and CDR2 from the germline V gene are LNHNV and YYDKDF (reference sequence). The CDR3 DNA is TGTGCCACCAGCAGGGGGGACAGCTATGGCTACACCTTC. Its translation: CATSRGDSYGYTF.

The rearrangement links TRBV11-3 to TRBJ2-3, with D tentatively TRBD2 (5 bases). Germline-derived CDR1 and CDR2 are SGHNT and YENEEA. Trimming removed 2 bases at V and 6 bases at J, with 12 bases between. This CDR3 region has 14 residues. CDR3 nucleotide sequence: TGTGCCAGCAGCTTAAACAACGGGGTGGATACGCAGTATTTT. The encoded protein is CASSLNNGVDTQYF. Filled out from reference TRBV11-3 and TRBJ2-3, the complete variable domain reads EAGVVQSPRYKIIEKKQPVAFWCNPISGHNTLYWYLQNLGQGPELLIRYENEEAVDDSQLPKDRFSAERLKGVDSTLKIQPAELGDSAVYLCASSLNNGVDTQYFGPGTRLTVL.

This chain uses TRBV29-1 with TRBJ1-4, with D hard to call. V lost 7 bases and J 0 bases, leaving 6 bases between the germline ends. The CDR3 spans 12 residues. Germline-derived CDR1 and CDR2 are SQVTM and ANQGSEA. CDR3 DNA sequence: TGCAGCGCTCGAGCAACTAATGAAAAACTGTTTTTT. As protein: CSARATNEKLFF.

The chain couples TRBV5-1 to TRBJ1-2, with D tentatively TRBD1 (6 bases). CDR1 and CDR2 from the germline V gene are SGHRS and YFSETQ. The CDR3 sequence is 14 residues long. Trimming removed 4 bases from V and 3 bases from J, with 13 bases in between. CDR3 coding DNA: TGCGCCAGCAGCGGGGACACTGGATACTATGGCTACACCTTC. It is translated as CASSGDTGYYGYTF.

The chain uses TRBV15 and TRBJ2-3; 8 bases line up with TRBD1. In germline, CDR1 is LNHNV, CDR2 YYDKDF (reference sequence). V shed 0 bases, J shed 8 bases, and the junction held 7 bases outside the gene matches. CDR3 length: 15 amino acids. CDR3 protein: CATSRDPGQGATQYF. CDR3 DNA: TGTGCCACCAGCAGAGATCCTGGACAGGGAGCTACGCAGTATTTT.

This sequence joins TRBV12-5 and TRBJ2-7; D may be TRBD2 (6 bases). The CDR3 length is 16 residues. Germline V gives CDR1 LGHNT, CDR2 FRNRAP. V dropped 4 bases and J dropped 2 bases, with 18 bases sitting between them. CDR3 amino acids: CASGSQLRLETYEQYF. CDR3 in DNA: TGTGCTAGTGGTTCCCAGCTCCGACTAGAGACCTACGAGCAGTACTTC.

This clone was seen only once. The V and J genes are TRBV6-5 and TRBJ2-1, with D possibly matching TRBD2 (6 bases). The CDR3 is 13 amino acids. Germline CDR1 and CDR2: MNHEY and SVGAGI. Trimming took 5 bases from V and 6 from J, leaving 11 bases between them. CDR3 protein: CASSPRLVNEQFF. The DNA of the CDR3 is TGTGCCAGCAGTCCTCGACTAGTCAATGAGCAGTTCTTC.

The rearrangement links TRBV11-3 to TRBJ2-1; 13 bases map to TRBD2. Looked up from germline, CDR1 is SGHNT and CDR2 is YENEEA. This CDR3 has 14 amino acids. The V and J ends lost 6 bases and 12 bases, in that order; junction bases with no gene match: 8. DNA for the CDR3: TGTGCCAGCAGTTCTACTAGCGGGGGGGCTCGGCAGTTCTTC. Translating it yields CASSSTSGGARQFF.

This chain uses TRBV5-1 with TRBJ2-2; TRBD1 matches 7 bases. V gave up 4 bases and J gave up 4 bases; unmatched junction bases: 10. The CDR3 sequence is 16 residues long. Germline V CDR1 and CDR2: SGHRS, YFSETQ. CDR3 in DNA: TGCGCCAGCAGCCTTAGACAGGGCAGAAGCACCGGGGAGCTGTTTTTT. Translating it yields CASSLRQGRSTGELFF.

On this clone itself: Sequence at one end of the junction differs from germline and may be a read error. The chain recombines TRBV14 with TRBJ1-2; D is unclear. Per the germline V gene, CDR1 is SGHDN and CDR2 is FVKESK. This CDR3 has 11 amino acids. The CDR3 DNA sequence: TGTGCCAGCAGCCAAGATCTTTCCACCAGCTTC. Its translation is CASSQDLSTSF.

The CDR3 region is CASSSTSGSTGELFF. The CDR3, as DNA: TGTGCCAGCAGCTCCACTAGCGGATCTACCGGGGAGCTGTTTTTT. This chain connects TRBV11-3 to TRBJ2-2; 8 positions match TRBD2. Trimming took 4 bases from V and 5 from J; bases not matched to a gene: 6. CDR3 size: 15 residues. In germline, CDR1 is SGHNT, CDR2 YENEEA.

The chain joins TRBV6-2 or TRBV6-3 to TRBJ2-1; perhaps TRBD1 as D (6 bases). V was shortened by 4 bases and J by 6 bases, with 13 bases between the two germline ends. The CDR3 has 14 amino acids. CDR1 and CDR2 (germline): MNHEY, SVGEGT. The CDR3 nucleotides are TGTGCCAGCAGTTCCGGACAGAGGATCAATGAGCAGTTCTTC. Translated, it gives CASSSGQRINEQFF.

V is TRBV18 and J is TRBJ2-6, with D possibly being TRBD2 (7 bases). Germline CDR1 reads KGHSH; CDR2 reads LQKENI. This CDR3 is built from 18 residues. V lost 6 bases and J 0 bases, leaving 18 bases between the germline ends. The CDR3 DNA sequence: TGTGCCAGCTCTTATGTGCGGGGGCGTCCCTCTGGGGCCAACGTCCTGACTTTC. Its translation is CASSYVRGRPSGANVLTF.

The chain combines TRBV27 with TRBJ1-3; D might be TRBD1 (6 bases). CDR3 length equals 15 residues. Germline V gives CDR1 MNHEY, CDR2 SMNVEV (reference sequence). Trimming removed 8 bases from V and 4 bases from J, with 18 bases in between. This chain's CDR3 is CASWAAGVQGNTIYF. CDR3 nucleotides: TGTGCCAGCTGGGCCGCAGGGGTTCAGGGAAACACCATATATTTT.

DNA for the CDR3: TGTGCCAGTAGTATGCGGGGCAGCAATTCACCCCTCCACTTT. As protein: CASSMRGSNSPLHF. The chain carries TRBV19 and TRBJ1-6, with D tentatively TRBD1 (5 bases). The CDR3 extends over 14 amino acids. V lost 3 bases to trimming and J lost 7 bases, with 10 bases between them. Germline values: CDR1 LNHDA, CDR2 SQIVND (reference sequence).

The gene calls are TRBV19 and TRBJ1-4; 7 bases are shared with TRBD1. V shed 4 bases, J shed 12 bases, and the junction held 11 bases outside the gene matches. Germline V lookup: CDR1 LNHDA, CDR2 SQIVND (reference sequence). This CDR3 contains 14 residues. The CDR3 bases are TGTGCCAGTAGTACCACCGGGACAGTCTCGGAACTGTTTTTT. Translated, it gives CASSTTGTVSELFF.

Points on this clone: Other DNA variants within this sample encode the same CDR3. The genes are TRBV7-8 and TRBJ1-3, with a weak D call TRBD1 (6 bases). CDR1 and CDR2 from the germline V gene are SGHVS and FQNEAQ. V lost 0 bases and J 0 bases, leaving 9 bases between the germline ends. The CDR3 covers 16 residues. The CDR3 here is CASSLAGQNSGNTIYF. The CDR3 region has the DNA TGTGCCAGCAGCTTAGCGGGACAAAACTCTGGAAACACCATATATTTT.

The V gene is TRBV19, the J gene TRBJ2-7; D might be TRBD2 (6 bases). The CDR3 is made up of 14 amino acids. In germline, CDR1 is LNHDA, CDR2 SQIVND (reference sequence). Trimming removed 3 bases from V and 6 bases from J, with 15 bases in between. CDR3 nucleotides: TGTGCCAGTAGTATGGGGCGGGACCGGTTCGAGCAGTACTTC. It yields the protein CASSMGRDRFEQYF. Looking up the rest from reference TRBV19 and TRBJ2-7 gives the full variable domain: DGGITQSPKYLFRKEGQNVTLSCEQNLNHDAMYWYRQDPGQGLRLIYYSQIVNDFQKGDIAEGYSVSREKKESFPLTVTSAQKNPTAFYLCASSMGRDRFEQYFGPGTRLTVT.

The chain has TRBV11-2 and TRBJ2-1; unclear D gene. The CDR3 covers 13 residues. Germline V gene data show CDR1 as SGHAT and CDR2 as FQNNGV. V was shortened by 5 bases and J by 9 bases, with 14 bases between the two germline ends. CDR3 DNA sequence: TGTGCCAGCAGCCCAAGTCTGGTCGGTGAGCAGTTCTTC. Translation gives CASSPSLVGEQFF.

The rearrangement uses TRBV27 and TRBJ2-7; the match to TRBD1 covers 10 bases. The CDR3 has 18 residues. Germline V gene sequence: CDR1 MNHEY, CDR2 SMNVEV (reference sequence). V was clipped by 6 bases and J by 6 bases; unmatched bases: 20. CDR3 residues: CASRREAGMDRGKGEQYF. For the CDR3, the DNA is TGTGCCAGCAGAAGGGAGGCTGGGATGGACAGGGGGAAGGGCGAGCAGTACTTC.

This clone was picked up a small number of times. The V and J genes are TRBV3-1 (or the pseudogene TRBV3-2) and TRBJ2-2; 8 nucleotides align to TRBD2. This CDR3 comprises 14 residues. The V gene's germline CDR1 is LGHDT and CDR2 YNNKEL (reference sequence). Trimming at V came to 1 base and at J to 6 bases, leaving 1 base not matched to a gene. The CDR3 DNA follows: TGTGCCAGCAGCCAAGGCGGGAGGCCCGGGGAGCTGTTTTTT. The encoded protein is CASSQGGRPGELFF.

The chain combines TRBV6-5 with TRBJ1-1; 7 nucleotides match TRBD1. The CDR3 has 13 amino acids. Germline trimming cut 7 bases from V and 1 base from J; bases unmatched to any gene: 3. Germline loops: CDR1 MNHEY, CDR2 SVGAGI. The CDR3 bases are TGTGCCAGCACCAGACAGGGGAACACTGAAGCTTTCTTT. The encoded protein is CASTRQGNTEAFF.

The rearrangement joins TRBV15 to TRBJ1-2; 7 bases are shared with TRBD1. Trimming took 1 base from V and 7 from J; bases not matched to a gene: 12. Germline lookup yields CDR1 LNHNV and CDR2 YYDKDF (reference sequence). The CDR3 loop spans 16 amino acids. The CDR3 nucleotides are TGTGCCACCAGCAGAGGCACTACCGACAGGGCAGCTGGCTACACCTTC. This encodes CATSRGTTDRAAGYTF.

This clone appeared a single time. CDR3 bases: TGTGCCAGCAGCCAAGAGCCATTGTCAGCAGATACGCAGTATTTT. Translated, it gives CASSQEPLSADTQYF. The J gene is TRBJ2-3, the V gene TRBV3-1 (or the pseudogene TRBV3-2); D is uncertain. The CDR3 is 15 residues long. Germline CDR1 reads LGHDT; CDR2 reads YNNKEL (reference sequence). V was clipped by 0 bases and J by 4 bases, with 11 bases between them.

V and J are TRBV2 and TRBJ1-2; D is undetermined. Germline-derived CDR1 and CDR2 are SNHLY and FYNNEI. The CDR3 consists of 14 residues. Trimming took off 1 base at V and 1 base at J, with 7 bases between the two ends. The CDR3 spells CASSEVGDNYGYTF. The DNA for the CDR3 is TGTGCCAGCAGTGAAGTGGGCGATAACTATGGCTACACCTTC.

The chain joins TRBV30 to TRBJ1-5, with D perhaps matching TRBD1 (5 bases). Germline V gene sequence: CDR1 GTSNPN, CDR2 SVGIG (reference sequence). This CDR3 comprises 14 residues. The V end lost 0 bases, the J end lost 6 bases, and 12 bases lay between the germline ends. The CDR3 DNA sequence: TGTGCCTGGAGTGTCGGGGGTATGGGTCAGCCCCAGCATTTT. Protein: CAWSVGGMGQPQHF.

The genes are TRBV9 and TRBJ1-1, with TRBD1 identical over 12 bases. V was pared by 5 bases and J by 3 bases, with 8 bases of the junction left unmatched. Germline-derived CDR1 and CDR2 are SGDLS and YYNGEE. The length of the CDR3 is 16 residues. Here the CDR3 reads CASSTGTGGPDTEAFF. The CDR3 DNA follows: TGTGCCAGCAGTACCGGGACAGGGGGCCCGGACACTGAAGCTTTCTTT.

J is TRBJ1-5 and V is TRBV30, with TRBD1 as a possible D gene (6 bases). CDR3 length: 14 residues. Trimming pared 0 bases from V and 4 bases from J, leaving 10 bases between. Germline V gives CDR1 GTSNPN, CDR2 SVGIG (reference sequence). As DNA, the CDR3 is TGTGCCTGGAGTGTCGGACAGCCTAATCAGCCCCAGCATTTT. This translates into CAWSVGQPNQPQHF.

This sequence joins TRBV19 and TRBJ1-2, with D tentatively TRBD1 (5 bases). Germline lookup yields CDR1 LNHDA and CDR2 SQIVND (reference sequence). The CDR3 contains 12 residues. Trimming removed 6 bases at V and 4 bases at J, with 9 bases between. CDR3: CASSDRLYGYTF. The CDR3 DNA follows: TGTGCCAGTAGCGACAGACTCTATGGCTACACCTTC.

This clone was seen a few times. This chain connects TRBV5-4 to TRBJ1-1; a possible D gene is TRBD1 (5 bases). CDR3 length equals 15 residues. The V gene's germline CDR1 is SGHNT and CDR2 YYREEE (reference sequence). The V end was cut by 0 bases, the J end by 4 bases, with 13 bases between. The CDR3, as DNA: TGTGCCAGCAGCTTGGGAGGGGCGGGGGGCACTGAAGCTTTCTTT. Translated, it gives CASSLGGAGGTEAFF.